The 18 T cell receptor beta chains presented below share a single source sample, sequenced in a study of blood T cell repertoires in COVID-19. Assay: immunoSEQ multiplex PCR; the TCRdb copy retains only in-frame clones and omits some. The sample shows under 25,000 clones, 83% of them seen only once. The sequenced material came from peripheral blood. The receptor set was obtained from a man in his sixties or seventies with acute or convalescent COVID-19.

This rearrangement joins TRBV5-1 to TRBJ1-1; 7 nucleotides match TRBD1. The CDR3 loop spans 17 amino acids. Trimming took 4 bases from V and 0 from J; bases not matched to a gene: 12. Per germline, CDR1 SGHRS and CDR2 YFSETQ. The CDR3 protein is CASSTPAGGIMNTEAFF. The CDR3, as DNA: TGCGCCAGCAGCACCCCCGCAGGGGGGATCATGAACACTGAAGCTTTCTTT.

The rearrangement links TRBV30 to TRBJ2-7; perhaps TRBD1 as D (5 bases). The CDR3 runs to 13 residues. V was pared by 3 bases and J by 13 bases, with 22 bases between. CDR1 GTSNPN and CDR2 SVGIG come from the germline V gene (reference sequence). DNA of the CDR3: TGTGCCTGGAGCCTTAAAGGGGCGTTGGCGCCCTACTTC. Encoded protein: CAWSLKGALAPYF.

The CDR3 region is CASSLEASVAEAFF. CDR3 DNA sequence: TGCGCCAGCAGCTTGGAAGCCTCCGTGGCTGAAGCTTTCTTT. The J gene is TRBJ1-1, the V gene TRBV5-1; D gene uncertain. Germline loops: CDR1 SGHRS, CDR2 YFSETQ. The ends were cut back, 0 bases at V and 6 bases at J, with 12 bases in the middle. The CDR3 spans 14 residues. The variable domain in full, with the rest retrieved from reference TRBV5-1 and TRBJ1-1, is KAGVTQTPRYLIKTRGQQVTLSCSPISGHRSVSWYQQTPGQGLQFLFEYFSETQRNKGNFPGRFSGRQFSNSRSEMNVSTLELGDSALYLCASSLEASVAEAFFGQGTRLTVV.

This rearrangement joins TRBV30 to TRBJ2-5; unclear D gene. The CDR3 sequence is 12 residues long. Germline CDR1 reads GTSNPN; CDR2 reads SVGIG (reference sequence). The V end lost 2 bases, the J end lost 9 bases, and 13 bases lay between the germline ends. As DNA, the CDR3 is TGTGCCTGGAGTTCATCAGGTATGGCCCAGTACTTC. Translating it yields CAWSSSGMAQYF. Variable domain in full (rest from reference TRBV30 and TRBJ2-5): SQTIHQWPATLVQPVGSPLSLECTVEGTSNPNLYWYRQAAGRGLQLLFYSVGIGQISSEVPQNLSASRPQDRQFILSSKKLLLSDSGFYLCAWSSSGMAQYFGPGTRLLVL.

The V call is TRBV2, the J call TRBJ2-5, with a weak D call TRBD1 (5 bases). The germline CDR1 and CDR2 sequences are SNHLY and FYNNEI. This CDR3 comprises 15 residues. With 7 bases removed from V and 1 base from J, the gap between germline ends came to 16 bases. The CDR3 region is CASIEVGAIQETQYF. The DNA of the CDR3 is TGTGCCAGCATCGAGGTAGGGGCGATCCAAGAGACCCAGTACTTC. The full variable domain, with the rest looked up from reference TRBV2 and TRBJ2-5, is EPEVTQTPSHQVTQMGQEVILRCVPISNHLYFYWYRQILGQKVEFLVSFYNNEISEKSEIFDDQFSVERPDGSNFTLKIRSTKLEDSAMYFCASIEVGAIQETQYFGPGTRLLVL.

The chain is built from TRBV9 and TRBJ1-6; tentative D call: TRBD1 (5 bases). The length of the CDR3 is 15 residues. Trimming removed 4 bases from V and 8 bases from J, with 16 bases in between. The V gene's germline CDR1 is SGDLS and CDR2 YYNGEE. The CDR3 bases are TGTGCCAGCAGCTTCACAGGCGCTGTTGATTCACCCCTCCACTTT. This translates into CASSFTGAVDSPLHF.

V usage is TRBV7-2 and J usage is TRBJ2-7, with 12 positions matching TRBD2. The germline V gene has CDR1 SGHTA and CDR2 FQGNSA. J was trimmed by 2 bases and V by 5 bases; bases with no gene match: 10. The CDR3 length is 17 residues. The CDR3: CASSPGRLAGAPYEQYF. The CDR3 nucleotides read TGTGCCAGCAGCCCGGGCCGACTAGCGGGGGCCCCCTACGAGCAGTACTTC.

V is TRBV30 and J is TRBJ2-5, with 9 bases lining up with TRBD1. The CDR3 covers 16 residues. The V segment lost 0 bases and the J segment 1 base; nucleotides outside the gene matches: 6. The germline CDR1 and CDR2 sequences are GTSNPN and SVGIG (reference sequence). CDR3 bases: TGTGCCTGGAGTGTAGGGACAGGGACCCTCCAAGAGACCCAGTACTTC. Translated, it gives CAWSVGTGTLQETQYF.

This chain uses TRBV6-6 with TRBJ1-3; D may be TRBD1 (5 bases). The CDR3 has 15 residues. With 8 bases removed from V and 0 bases from J, the gap between germline ends came to 14 bases. CDR1 and CDR2 (germline): MNHNY, SVGAGI (reference sequence). The DNA of the CDR3 is TGTGCCAGCTCCCCTGGGGGGAGCTCTGGAAACACCATATATTTT. As protein: CASSPGGSSGNTIYF.

The V gene is TRBV2, the J gene TRBJ2-1, with TRBD1 matching over 10 bases. V dropped 6 bases and J dropped 4; count of bases not matched to a gene: 6. CDR3 length: 15 amino acids. Germline assignment: CDR1 SNHLY and CDR2 FYNNEI. Here the CDR3 reads CASSADRGPYNEQFF. The CDR3 DNA follows: TGTGCCAGCAGCGCAGACAGGGGGCCTTACAATGAGCAGTTCTTC.

V and J are TRBV18 and TRBJ2-2; TRBD1 might be the D (6 bases). Per the germline V gene, CDR1 is KGHSH and CDR2 is LQKENI. The V and J ends lost 3 bases and 4 bases respectively, with 12 bases between them. The CDR3 covers 15 residues. CDR3 sequence (DNA): TGTGCCAGCTCACCTTACAGGGAAGGCACCGGGGAGCTGTTTTTT. Amino acid sequence: CASSPYREGTGELFF.

The gene calls are TRBV7-9 and TRBJ1-5; D uncertain. Germline assignment: CDR1 SEHNR and CDR2 FQNEAQ (reference sequence). V gave up 2 bases and J gave up 3 bases, with 14 bases separating them. The CDR3 spans 16 residues. The CDR3 DNA reads TGTGCCAGCAGCTTATATCGAGGAGATTCCAATCAGCCCCAGCATTTT. Translated, it gives CASSLYRGDSNQPQHF.

V usage is TRBV7-9 and J usage is TRBJ2-7; 9 nucleotides align to TRBD1. Per germline, CDR1 SEHNR and CDR2 FQNEAQ (reference sequence). The CDR3 has 15 residues. J lost 6 bases, V lost 8 bases, and 14 bases had no gene match. The CDR3 DNA follows: TGTGCCAGCTCATCCCGGGGACAGGGTTTACGCGAGCAGTACTTC. Translated: CASSSRGQGLREQYF.

The genes are TRBV19 and TRBJ2-7; 9 nucleotides agree with TRBD1. V shed 6 bases and J 6 bases; nucleotides not matched to a gene: 12. The germline CDR1 and CDR2 sequences are LNHDA and SQIVND (reference sequence). The CDR3 is 15 amino acids. The CDR3 DNA follows: TGTGCCAGTAGCACCCGGACAGGGGAGGCGGCCGAGCAGTACTTC. Its translation is CASSTRTGEAAEQYF.

The chain couples TRBV18 to TRBJ2-7; D call uncertain. From germline, CDR1 is KGHSH and CDR2 LQKENI. V lost 1 base, J lost 2 bases, and 9 bases lay in between. This CDR3 contains 14 residues. The CDR3 region has the DNA TGTGCCAGCTCACCACTCGTCTTCCCCTACGAGCAGTACTTC. Translating it yields CASSPLVFPYEQYF.

The rearrangement joins TRBV4-1 to TRBJ2-1, with 7 bases matching TRBD1. With V trimmed by 1 base and J by 4 bases, 7 bases remained unmatched. The CDR3 runs 16 residues. Germline-derived CDR1 and CDR2 are MGHRA and YSYEKL. Written as DNA, the CDR3 is TGCGCCAGCAGCCAAGCAATGGGACAGAAATACAATGAGCAGTTCTTC. Amino acid sequence: CASSQAMGQKYNEQFF.

This chain connects TRBV18 to TRBJ1-5; TRBD1 is a possible D gene (5 bases). This CDR3 has 15 residues. The V end lost 2 bases, the J end lost 7 bases, and 15 bases lay between the germline ends. Germline V lookup: CDR1 KGHSH, CDR2 LQKENI. CDR3 sequence: CASSPNIQGGQPQHF. DNA for the CDR3: TGTGCCAGCTCACCAAATATCCAGGGAGGCCAGCCCCAGCATTTT.

This clone was counted a few times. The genes are TRBV5-4 and TRBJ1-2, with D unresolved. Germline CDR1 reads SGHNT; CDR2 reads YYREEE (reference sequence). V was shortened by 0 bases and J by 8 bases, with 8 bases between the two germline ends. This CDR3 contains 12 residues. Here the CDR3 reads CASSLGHIGYTF. The CDR3 region has the DNA TGTGCCAGCAGCTTGGGTCACATAGGCTACACCTTC.